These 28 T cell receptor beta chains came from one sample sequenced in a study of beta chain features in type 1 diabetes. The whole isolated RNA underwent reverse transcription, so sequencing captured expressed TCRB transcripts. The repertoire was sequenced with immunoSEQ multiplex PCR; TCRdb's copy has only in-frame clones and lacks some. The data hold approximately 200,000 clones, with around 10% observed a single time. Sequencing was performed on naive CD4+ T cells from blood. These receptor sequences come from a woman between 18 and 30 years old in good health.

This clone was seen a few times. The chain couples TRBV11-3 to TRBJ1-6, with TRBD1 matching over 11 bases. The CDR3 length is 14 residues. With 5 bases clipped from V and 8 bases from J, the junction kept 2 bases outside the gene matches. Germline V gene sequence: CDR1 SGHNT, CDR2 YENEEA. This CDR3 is CASSLGQGDSPLHF. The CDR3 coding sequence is TGTGCCAGCAGCCTGGGACAGGGGGATTCACCCCTCCACTTT. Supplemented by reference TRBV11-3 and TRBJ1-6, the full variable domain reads EAGVVQSPRYKIIEKKQPVAFWCNPISGHNTLYWYLQNLGQGPELLIRYENEEAVDDSQLPKDRFSAERLKGVDSTLKIQPAELGDSAVYLCASSLGQGDSPLHFGNGTRLTVT.

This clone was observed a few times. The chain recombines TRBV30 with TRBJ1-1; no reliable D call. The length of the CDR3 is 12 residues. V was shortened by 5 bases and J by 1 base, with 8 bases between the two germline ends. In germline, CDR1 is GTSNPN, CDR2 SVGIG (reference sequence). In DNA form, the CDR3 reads TGTGCCTGGGGGAGTCAGAACACTGAAGCTTTCTTT. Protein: CAWGSQNTEAFF.

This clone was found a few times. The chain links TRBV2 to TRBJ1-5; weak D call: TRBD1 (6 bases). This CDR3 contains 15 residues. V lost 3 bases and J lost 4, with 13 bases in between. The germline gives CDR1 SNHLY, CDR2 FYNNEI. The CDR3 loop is CASSDRTAINQPQHF. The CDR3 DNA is TGTGCCAGCAGTGACCGGACAGCTATTAATCAGCCCCAGCATTTT.

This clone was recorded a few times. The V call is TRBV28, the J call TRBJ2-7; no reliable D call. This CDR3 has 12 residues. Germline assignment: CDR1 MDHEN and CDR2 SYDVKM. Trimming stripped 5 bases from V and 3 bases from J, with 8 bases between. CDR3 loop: CASSPPRYEQYF. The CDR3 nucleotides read TGTGCCAGCAGTCCCCCCCGCTACGAGCAGTACTTC.

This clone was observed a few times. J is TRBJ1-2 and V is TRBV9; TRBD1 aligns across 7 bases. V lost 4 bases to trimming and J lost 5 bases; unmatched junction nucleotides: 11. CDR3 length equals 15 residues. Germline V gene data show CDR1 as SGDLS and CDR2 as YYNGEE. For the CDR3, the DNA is TGTGCCAGCAGCCCAGCCTCGGACAGGAGTTATGGCTACACCTTC. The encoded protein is CASSPASDRSYGYTF.

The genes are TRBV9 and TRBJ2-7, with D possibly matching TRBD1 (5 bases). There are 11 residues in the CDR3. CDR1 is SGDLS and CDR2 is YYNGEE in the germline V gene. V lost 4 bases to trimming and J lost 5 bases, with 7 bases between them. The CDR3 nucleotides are TGTGCCAGCAGCCCACAGGACGAGCAGTACTTC. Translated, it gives CASSPQDEQYF.

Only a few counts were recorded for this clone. CDR3 sequence (DNA): TGCGCCAGCAGCCTCCGTGGGACAGGGGGCGTCAATGAGCAGTTCTTC. Its protein is CASSLRGTGGVNEQFF. This chain uses TRBV5-1 with TRBJ2-1, with 12 bases fitting TRBD1. The CDR3 sequence is 16 residues long. The trim removed 4 bases at V and 6 bases at J, leaving 8 bases unmatched. CDR1 is SGHRS and CDR2 is YFSETQ in the germline V gene.

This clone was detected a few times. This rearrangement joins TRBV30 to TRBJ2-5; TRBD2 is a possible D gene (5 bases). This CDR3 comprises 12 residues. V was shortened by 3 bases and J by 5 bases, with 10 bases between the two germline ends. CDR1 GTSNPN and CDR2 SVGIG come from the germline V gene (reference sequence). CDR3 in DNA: TGTGCCTGGAGGGCGGGCGAGGAGACCCAGTACTTC. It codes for CAWRAGEETQYF.

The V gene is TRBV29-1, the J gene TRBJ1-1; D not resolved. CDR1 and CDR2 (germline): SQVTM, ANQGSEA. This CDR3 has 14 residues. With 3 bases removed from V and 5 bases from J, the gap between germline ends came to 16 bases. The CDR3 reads CSVDIGERKTEAFF. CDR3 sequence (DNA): TGCAGCGTTGATATCGGGGAGAGGAAAACTGAAGCTTTCTTT.

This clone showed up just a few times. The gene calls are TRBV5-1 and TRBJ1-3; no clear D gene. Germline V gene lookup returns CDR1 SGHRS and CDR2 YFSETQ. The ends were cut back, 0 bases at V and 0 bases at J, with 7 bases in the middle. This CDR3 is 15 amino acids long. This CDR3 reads CASSLAVSSGNTIYF. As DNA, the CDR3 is TGCGCCAGCAGCTTGGCAGTATCCTCTGGAAACACCATATATTTT. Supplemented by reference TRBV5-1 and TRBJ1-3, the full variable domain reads KAGVTQTPRYLIKTRGQQVTLSCSPISGHRSVSWYQQTPGQGLQFLFEYFSETQRNKGNFPGRFSGRQFSNSRSEMNVSTLELGDSALYLCASSLAVSSGNTIYFGEGSWLTVV.

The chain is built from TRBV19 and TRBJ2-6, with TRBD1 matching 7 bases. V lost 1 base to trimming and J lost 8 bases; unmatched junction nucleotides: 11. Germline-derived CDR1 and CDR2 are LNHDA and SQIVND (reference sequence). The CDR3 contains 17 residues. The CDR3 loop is CASSIATPGQLTNVLTF. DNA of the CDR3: TGTGCCAGTAGTATAGCTACACCGGGACAGCTAACCAACGTCCTGACTTTC. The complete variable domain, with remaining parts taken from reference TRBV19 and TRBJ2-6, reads DGGITQSPKYLFRKEGQNVTLSCEQNLNHDAMYWYRQDPGQGLRLIYYSQIVNDFQKGDIAEGYSVSREKKESFPLTVTSAQKNPTAFYLCASSIATPGQLTNVLTFGAGSRLTVL.

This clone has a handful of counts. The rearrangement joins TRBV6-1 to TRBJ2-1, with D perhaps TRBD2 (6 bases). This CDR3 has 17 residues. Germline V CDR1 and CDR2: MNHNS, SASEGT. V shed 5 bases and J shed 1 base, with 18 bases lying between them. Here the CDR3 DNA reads TGTGCCAGCAGTCAAGGAGGGCTCTCCCTTTCCTACAATGAGCAGTTCTTC. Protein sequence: CASSQGGLSLSYNEQFF.

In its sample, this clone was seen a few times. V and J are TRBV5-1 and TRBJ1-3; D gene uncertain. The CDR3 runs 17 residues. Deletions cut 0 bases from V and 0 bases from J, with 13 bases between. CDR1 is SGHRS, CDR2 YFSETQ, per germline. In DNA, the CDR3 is TGCGCCAGCAGCTTGGGGAGTACAAGACTCTCTGGAAACACCATATATTTT. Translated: CASSLGSTRLSGNTIYF.

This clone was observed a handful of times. The CDR3 DNA sequence: TGCGCCAGCAGCTTGGTAGTCACTGCTAGCACAGATACGCAGTATTTT. Amino acids: CASSLVVTASTDTQYF. The rearrangement links TRBV5-1 to TRBJ2-3; no clear D gene. CDR1 and CDR2 from the germline V gene are SGHRS and YFSETQ. The germline V and J ends were trimmed by 0 bases and 0 bases, with 11 bases remaining between them. This CDR3 region has 16 residues.

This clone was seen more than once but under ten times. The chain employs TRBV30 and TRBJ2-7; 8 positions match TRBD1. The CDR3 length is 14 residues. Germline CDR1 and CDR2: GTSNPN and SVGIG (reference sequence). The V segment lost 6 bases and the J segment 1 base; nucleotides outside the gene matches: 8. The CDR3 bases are TGTGCCTGCGGACAGGGTGGGTTTTCCTACGAGCAGTACTTC. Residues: CACGQGGFSYEQYF.

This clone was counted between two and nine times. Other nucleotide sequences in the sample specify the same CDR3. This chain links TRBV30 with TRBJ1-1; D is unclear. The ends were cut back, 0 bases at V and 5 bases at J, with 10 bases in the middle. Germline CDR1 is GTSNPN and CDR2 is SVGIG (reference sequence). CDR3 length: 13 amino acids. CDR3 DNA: TGTGCCTGGAGTGTACGTGGCAGAACTGAAGCTTTCTTT. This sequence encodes CAWSVRGRTEAFF. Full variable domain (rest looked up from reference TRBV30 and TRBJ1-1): SQTIHQWPATLVQPVGSPLSLECTVEGTSNPNLYWYRQAAGRGLQLLFYSVGIGQISSEVPQNLSASRPQDRQFILSSKKLLLSDSGFYLCAWSVRGRTEAFFGQGTRLTVV.

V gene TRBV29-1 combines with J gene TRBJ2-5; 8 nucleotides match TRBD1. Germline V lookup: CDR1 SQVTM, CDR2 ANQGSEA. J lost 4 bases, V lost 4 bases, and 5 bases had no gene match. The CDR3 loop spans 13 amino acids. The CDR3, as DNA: TGCAGCGTTGTTCGGGGGACAGGAGAGACCCAGTACTTC. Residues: CSVVRGTGETQYF.

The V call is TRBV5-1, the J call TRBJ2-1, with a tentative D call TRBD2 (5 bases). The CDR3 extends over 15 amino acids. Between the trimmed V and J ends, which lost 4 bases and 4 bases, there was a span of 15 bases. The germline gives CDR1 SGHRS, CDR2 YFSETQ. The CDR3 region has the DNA TGCGCCAGCAGCCCGGAGCGGCAGAGTTACAATGAGCAGTTCTTC. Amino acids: CASSPERQSYNEQFF.

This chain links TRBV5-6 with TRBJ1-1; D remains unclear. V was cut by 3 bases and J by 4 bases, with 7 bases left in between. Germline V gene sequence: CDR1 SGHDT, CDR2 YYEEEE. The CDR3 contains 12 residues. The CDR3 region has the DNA TGTGCCAGCAGCTCCGGGAGCACTGAAGCTTTCTTT. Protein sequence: CASSSGSTEAFF.

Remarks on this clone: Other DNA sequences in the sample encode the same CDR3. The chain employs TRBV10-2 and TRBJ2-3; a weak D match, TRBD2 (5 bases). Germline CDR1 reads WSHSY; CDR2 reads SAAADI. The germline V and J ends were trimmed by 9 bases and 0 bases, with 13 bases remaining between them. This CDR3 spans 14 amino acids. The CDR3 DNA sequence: TGCGCCAGTTCCCGGCGGACTAGCACAGATACGCAGTATTTT. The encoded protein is CASSRRTSTDTQYF.

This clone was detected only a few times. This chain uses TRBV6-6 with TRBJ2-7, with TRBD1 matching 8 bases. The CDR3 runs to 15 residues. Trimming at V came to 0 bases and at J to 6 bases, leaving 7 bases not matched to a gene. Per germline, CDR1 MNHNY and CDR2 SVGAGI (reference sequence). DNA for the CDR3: TGTGCCAGCAGTTACTCTGTAGGACAGGGCTCCGAGCAGTACTTC. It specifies CASSYSVGQGSEQYF.

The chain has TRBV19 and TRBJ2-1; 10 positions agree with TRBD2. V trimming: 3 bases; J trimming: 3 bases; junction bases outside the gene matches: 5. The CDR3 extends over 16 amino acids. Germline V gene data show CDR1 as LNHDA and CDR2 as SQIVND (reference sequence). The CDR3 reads CASSMLAGGNYNEQFF. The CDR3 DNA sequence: TGTGCCAGTAGTATGTTAGCGGGAGGTAACTACAATGAGCAGTTCTTC.

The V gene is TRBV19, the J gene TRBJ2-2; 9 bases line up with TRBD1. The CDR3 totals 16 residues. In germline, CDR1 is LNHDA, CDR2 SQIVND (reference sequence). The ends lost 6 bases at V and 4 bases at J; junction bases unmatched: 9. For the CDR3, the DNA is TGTGCCAGTAGGAACCCCGGGACAGGGCCCACCGGGGAGCTGTTTTTT. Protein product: CASRNPGTGPTGELFF.

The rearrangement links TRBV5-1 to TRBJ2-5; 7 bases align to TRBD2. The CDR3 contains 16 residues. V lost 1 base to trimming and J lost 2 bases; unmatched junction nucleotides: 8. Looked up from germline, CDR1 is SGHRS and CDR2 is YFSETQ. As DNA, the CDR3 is TGCGCCAGCAGCTTGTTCGGGAGGTGGGTGCAAGAGACCCAGTACTTC. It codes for CASSLFGRWVQETQYF.

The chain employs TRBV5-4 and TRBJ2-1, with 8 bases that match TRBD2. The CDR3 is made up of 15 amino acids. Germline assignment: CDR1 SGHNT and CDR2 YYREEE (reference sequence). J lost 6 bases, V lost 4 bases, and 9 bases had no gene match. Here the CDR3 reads CASSVPGLGINEQFF. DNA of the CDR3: TGTGCCAGCAGCGTTCCGGGACTAGGAATCAATGAGCAGTTCTTC. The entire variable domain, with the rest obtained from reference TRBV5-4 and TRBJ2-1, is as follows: ETGVTQSPTHLIKTRGQQVTLRCSSQSGHNTVSWYQQALGQGPQFIFQYYREEENGRGNFPPRFSGLQFPNYSSELNVNALELDDSALYLCASSVPGLGINEQFFGPGTRLTVL.

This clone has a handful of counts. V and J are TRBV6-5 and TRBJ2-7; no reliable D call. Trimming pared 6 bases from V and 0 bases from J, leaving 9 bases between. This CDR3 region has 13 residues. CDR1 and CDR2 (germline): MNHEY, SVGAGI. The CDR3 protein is CASRNQVSYEQYF. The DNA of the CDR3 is TGTGCCAGCAGAAACCAGGTCTCCTACGAGCAGTACTTC.

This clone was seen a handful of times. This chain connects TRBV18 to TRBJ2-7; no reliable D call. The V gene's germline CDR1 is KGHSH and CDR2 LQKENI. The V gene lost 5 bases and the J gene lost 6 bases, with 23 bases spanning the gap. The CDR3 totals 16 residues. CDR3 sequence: CASSSLKSDSPAEQYF. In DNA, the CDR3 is TGTGCCAGCTCATCACTGAAGTCTGACTCGCCAGCCGAGCAGTACTTC.

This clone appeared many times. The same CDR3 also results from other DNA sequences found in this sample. CDR3 residues: CASSPPSVETQYF. The CDR3 coding sequence is TGTGCCAGCTCACCACCTAGCGTGGAGACCCAGTACTTC. The rearrangement links TRBV18 to TRBJ2-5; weak D call: TRBD2 (5 bases). Germline V gives CDR1 KGHSH, CDR2 LQKENI. V was trimmed by 0 bases and J by 5 bases, leaving 7 bases between them. The CDR3 contains 13 residues.